The 15 T cell receptor beta chains given below trace back to one sample, sequenced in a study of neoadjuvant anti-PD-1 for oral cavity cancer. Time point indicated: after neoadjuvant nivolumab, at surgical resection. Produced via immunoSEQ multiplex PCR; TCRdb's table is partial and in-frame only. The sample records tens of thousands of clones, roughly nine tenths being singletons. Sequenced material: PBMCs, taken after nivolumab (anti-PD-1) treatment. These receptor sequences come from a person between 40 and 80 years old with oral cavity squamous cell carcinoma.

Here the CDR3 reads CASSYSRGRSEKLFF. CDR3 sequence (DNA): TGTGCCAGCAGTTATTCGAGGGGGCGAAGTGAAAAACTGTTTTTT. The rearrangement joins TRBV6-6 to TRBJ1-4; 7 nucleotides align to TRBD1. This CDR3 has 15 residues. CDR1 and CDR2 from the germline V gene are MNHNY and SVGAGI (reference sequence). Losses at the gene ends were 3 bases for V and 7 bases for J; bases not matched to a gene: 8.

V is TRBV7-2 and J is TRBJ1-2; D uncertain. Trimming took 1 base from V and 3 from J, leaving 9 bases between them. The CDR3 runs to 14 residues. Germline CDR1 and CDR2: SGHTA and FQGNSA. CDR3 loop: CASSLGQDYYGYTF. DNA for the CDR3: TGTGCCAGCAGCTTAGGCCAAGACTACTATGGCTACACCTTC.

This chain uses TRBV7-6 with TRBJ2-5, with D perhaps matching TRBD1 (6 bases). Germline loops: CDR1 SGHVS, CDR2 FNYEAQ. The CDR3 is 13 amino acids. Between the trimmed V and J ends, which lost 6 bases and 2 bases, there was a span of 10 bases. Here the CDR3 DNA reads TGTGCCAGCAGGGGACAACCGCAAGAGACCCAGTACTTC. This encodes CASRGQPQETQYF.

The gene calls are TRBV4-1 and TRBJ1-1; TRBD1 matches at 9 bases. CDR1 is MGHRA and CDR2 is YSYEKL in the germline V gene. The CDR3 totals 14 residues. Unmatched junction bases numbered 3, after V lost 1 base and J lost 6 bases. The CDR3 DNA follows: TGCGCCAGCAGCCAAGTGGGACAGGGACCTGAAGCTTTCTTT. Translating it yields CASSQVGQGPEAFF.

J is TRBJ2-1 and V is TRBV7-2; D is unresolved. Trimming cost V 1 base and J 10 bases, with 14 bases left between them. In germline, CDR1 is SGHTA, CDR2 FQGNSA. CDR3 size: 14 residues. CDR3 region: CASSLDFVGREQFF. The CDR3 nucleotides read TGTGCCAGCAGCTTAGATTTCGTCGGGCGGGAGCAGTTCTTC.

This clone came up a few times. The V gene is TRBV7-2, the J gene TRBJ1-2; the D gene is possibly TRBD1 (5 bases). The CDR3 sequence is 14 residues long. Germline loops: CDR1 SGHTA, CDR2 FQGNSA. V was trimmed by 3 bases and J by 5 bases, leaving 13 bases between them. CDR3 nucleotides: TGTGCCAGCAGCTTTGAAACGGGGGGGTATGGCTACACCTTC. This translates into CASSFETGGYGYTF.

The chain couples TRBV27 to TRBJ1-5; D perhaps matches TRBD1 (6 bases). V was pared by 6 bases and J by 0 bases, with 12 bases between. CDR3 length: 15 amino acids. Germline V gives CDR1 MNHEY, CDR2 SMNVEV (reference sequence). The DNA for the CDR3 is TGTGCCAGCAGCGAACAGGGCTATAGCAATCAGCCCCAGCATTTT. This sequence encodes CASSEQGYSNQPQHF.

This clone was picked up one time. This rearrangement joins TRBV4-1 to TRBJ1-4; D unclear. Trimming cost V 4 bases and J 2 bases, with 11 bases left between them. CDR1 MGHRA and CDR2 YSYEKL come from the germline V gene. The CDR3 totals 15 residues. CDR3 loop: CASSRPGGTNEKLFF. The DNA for the CDR3 is TGCGCCAGCAGCCGGCCCGGAGGGACTAATGAAAAACTGTTTTTT.

This clone was observed a few times. The V call is TRBV27, the J call TRBJ1-2, with D possibly TRBD1 on 5 matching bases. Germline V CDR1 and CDR2: MNHEY, SMNVEV (reference sequence). The CDR3 sequence is 15 residues long. Trimming pared 5 bases from V and 1 base from J, leaving 14 bases between. CDR3 in DNA: TGTGCCAGCAGTAGCGCAGGGTCGGATAACTATGGCTACACCTTC. It encodes CASSSAGSDNYGYTF.

This chain uses TRBV7-6 with TRBJ2-5; TRBD1 matches at 7 bases. The CDR3 is made up of 16 amino acids. The germline V gene has CDR1 SGHVS and CDR2 FNYEAQ. Trimming removed 8 bases from V and 0 bases from J; junction bases left unmatched: 12. In DNA, the CDR3 is TGTGCCAGCCTAAGAGGGGGCCGACAGAACCAAGAGACCCAGTACTTC. This sequence encodes CASLRGGRQNQETQYF. Full variable domain (outside the CDR3, taken from reference TRBV7-6 and TRBJ2-5): GAGVSQSPRYKVTKRGQDVALRCDPISGHVSLYWYRQALGQGPEFLTYFNYEAQQDKSGLPNDRFSAERPEGSISTLTIQRTEQRDSAMYRCASLRGGRQNQETQYFGPGTRLLVL.

The genes are TRBV19 and TRBJ2-7; 8 nucleotides match TRBD1. CDR1 is LNHDA and CDR2 is SQIVND in the germline V gene (reference sequence). Losses at the gene ends were 5 bases for V and 0 bases for J; bases not matched to a gene: 6. The CDR3 extends over 15 amino acids. For the CDR3, the DNA is TGTGCCAGTAGTTTCCGGACAGGGAGCTCCTACGAGCAGTACTTC. Protein sequence: CASSFRTGSSYEQYF.

This rearrangement joins TRBV4-2 to TRBJ1-1; no definite D call. Between the trimmed V and J ends, which lost 4 bases and 0 bases, there was a span of 9 bases. Germline CDR1 reads LGHNA; CDR2 reads YNFKEQ. The CDR3 length is 14 residues. The CDR3 is CASSPRPMNTEAFF. The CDR3, as DNA: TGTGCCAGCAGCCCTCGACCGATGAACACTGAAGCTTTCTTT.

The chain carries TRBV4-2 and TRBJ2-1; TRBD2 agrees at 9 bases. Germline-derived CDR1 and CDR2 are LGHNA and YNFKEQ. Losses at the gene ends were 0 bases for V and 10 bases for J; bases not matched to a gene: 13. The CDR3 loop spans 17 amino acids. The CDR3: CASSQDRAAGGLLEQFF. The CDR3 coding sequence is TGTGCCAGCAGCCAAGATCGGGCAGCGGGGGGCCTACTGGAGCAGTTCTTC.

The rearrangement joins TRBV5-1 to TRBJ1-1; D remains unclear. The germline gives CDR1 SGHRS, CDR2 YFSETQ. This CDR3 spans 13 amino acids. V shed 3 bases and J shed 7 bases, with 13 bases lying between them. The CDR3: CASSSSDRGEAFF. For the CDR3, the DNA is TGCGCCAGCAGCTCTAGCGACCGAGGTGAAGCTTTCTTT.

The V gene is TRBV9, the J gene TRBJ1-1; the D is unclear. Trimming took off 0 bases at V and 2 bases at J, with 8 bases between the two ends. This CDR3 is built from 14 residues. Looked up from germline, CDR1 is SGDLS and CDR2 is YYNGEE. CDR3 region: CASSVEQLNTEAFF. The CDR3, as DNA: TGTGCCAGCAGCGTAGAACAGCTCAACACTGAAGCTTTCTTT. The full variable domain, its missing parts supplied by reference TRBV9 and TRBJ1-1, is DSGVTQTPKHLITATGQRVTLRCSPRSGDLSVYWYQQSLDQGLQFLIQYYNGEERAKGNILERFSAQQFPDLHSELNLSSLELGDSALYFCASSVEQLNTEAFFGQGTRLTVV.